This T cell receptor (beta chain) was sequenced for a study of cytomegalovirus exposure and HLA in healthy donors. In germline, CDR1 is ENHRY, CDR2 SYGVKD. The V gene end was trimmed by 4 bases and the J gene end by 6 bases; junction bases not matched to a gene: 7. This CDR3 has 15 amino acids. Broader study findings: The study designated roughly 150 TCR beta chains cytomegalovirus-associated. Specificity for CMV antigens was confirmed in vitro for a few of the CMV-associated chains.

The table came from immunoSEQ multiplex PCR; TCRdb's copy has only in-frame clones and leaves some out. The table includes around 160,000 clones, approximately 90% detected once. As concerns this clone: The antigen remains undetermined.

This clonotype originated in a young man in good health and CMV-seronegative. V and J are TRBV10-3 and TRBJ2-1; 9 bases match TRBD1. Specimen: PBMCs. In DNA, the CDR3 is TGTGCCATCAGTGGGAGACAGGGGGAGTTCAATGAGCAGTTCTTC. The encoded protein is CAISGRQGEFNEQFF.